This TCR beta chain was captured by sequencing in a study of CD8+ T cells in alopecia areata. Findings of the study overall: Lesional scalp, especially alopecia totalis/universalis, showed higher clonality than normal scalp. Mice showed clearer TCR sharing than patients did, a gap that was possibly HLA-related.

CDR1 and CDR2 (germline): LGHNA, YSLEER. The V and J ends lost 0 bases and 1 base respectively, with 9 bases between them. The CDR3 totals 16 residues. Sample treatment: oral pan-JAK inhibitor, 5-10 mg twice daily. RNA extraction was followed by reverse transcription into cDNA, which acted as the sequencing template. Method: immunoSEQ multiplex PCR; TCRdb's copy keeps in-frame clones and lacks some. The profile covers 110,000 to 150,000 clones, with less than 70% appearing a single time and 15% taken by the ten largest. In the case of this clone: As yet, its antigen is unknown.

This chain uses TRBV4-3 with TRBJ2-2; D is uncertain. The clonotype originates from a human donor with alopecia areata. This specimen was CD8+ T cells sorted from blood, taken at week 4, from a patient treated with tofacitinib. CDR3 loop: CASSQDGRLNTGELFF. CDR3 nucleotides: TGCGCCAGCAGCCAAGATGGACGGTTGAACACCGGGGAGCTGTTTTTT.